This T cell receptor (beta chain) was obtained from a study of sequential checkpoint blockade in melanoma. As for the study in general: First-line arms were nivolumab then ipilimumab, or the reverse, randomized 1:1. Each arm's sequence ended with maintenance nivolumab.

This CDR3 is built from 17 residues. Per germline, CDR1 SGDLS and CDR2 YYNGEE. Between the trimmed V and J ends, which lost 0 bases and 3 bases, there was a span of 17 bases. Specified treatment: randomized to nivolumab then ipilimumab (arm A) or the reverse (arm B). Sorted cells were live CD3+CD8+, lacking CD19 and CD56, from PBMCs. Profiling relied on immunoSEQ multiplex PCR, and the TCRdb table lists in-frame clones only, not all of them. The repertoire holds 15,000 to 20,000 clones, 69% seen once, with around 18% in the top ten. The sequence derives from a human donor with melanoma. This specimen consisted of CD8+ T cells sorted from blood (inferred from file names), obtained from a patient given nivolumab and ipilimumab in sequence. V and J are TRBV9 and TRBJ2-3; D perhaps matches TRBD1 (6 bases). CDR3 sequence: CASSVARTAGGTDTQYF. As DNA, the CDR3 is TGTGCCAGCAGCGTAGCCCGGACAGCCGGTGGGACAGATACGCAGTATTTT.